This is a list of T cell receptor beta chains from one sample in a study of cytomegalovirus exposure and HLA in healthy donors. Here immunoSEQ multiplex PCR was the method, and the copy in TCRdb shows in-frame clones only, minus some. The sample shows about 99,000 clones, roughly 66% of them seen only once. Input material: PBMCs. These receptors originate from a woman aged 45 to 65 in good health and CMV-seronegative. Both conserved end residues are part of each CDR3. The D gene is left open where the match is weak. For some rows the clone size is stated as once, few or many, or as a class when expanded; others skip it.

>.|.|14|TRBJ1-1|TRBV18
CASNSGQKNTEAFF
TGTGCCAGCAACTCCGGACAGAAAAACACTGAAGCTTTCTTT
>TRBD1|few|15|TRBJ2-1|TRBV11-2
CASSLGGDRAGEQFF
TGTGCCAGCAGCTTAGGAGGGGACAGGGCAGGGGAGCAGTTCTTC
>.|.|15|TRBJ2-5|TRBV4-3
CASSQRLRSQETQYF
TGCGCCAGCAGCCAAAGGTTGCGGAGTCAAGAGACCCAGTACTTC
>TRBD1|.|12|TRBJ2-1|TRBV7-9
CASSLQGNEQFF
TGTGCCAGCAGCCTACAGGGGAATGAGCAGTTCTTC
>TRBD2|.|15|TRBJ2-3|TRBV5-1
CASSPRGGRGDTQYF
TGCGCCAGCAGCCCTCGGGGGGGGCGAGGTGATACGCAGTATTTT
>TRBD1|.|17|TRBJ1-1|TRBV13
CASSFLSGDRGVKGAFF
TGTGCCAGCAGCTTCTTGTCAGGGGACAGGGGAGTAAAGGGAGCTTTCTTT
>TRBD1|.|16|TRBJ2-3|TRBV18
CASSEGQGVGTDTQYF
TGTGCCAGCTCAGAGGGACAGGGAGTGGGCACAGATACGCAGTATTTT
>.|.|12|TRBJ1-5|TRBV7-9
CASSFPDGPQHF
TGTGCCAGCAGCTTCCCAGATGGGCCCCAGCATTTT
>.|.|16|TRBJ2-1|TRBV4-2
CASSQDKAGGYNEQFF
TGTGCCAGCAGCCAAGATAAGGCGGGCGGGTACAATGAGCAGTTCTTC
>TRBD2|.|15|TRBJ2-1|TRBV27
CASSRTSGSYNEQFF
TGTGCCAGCAGTCGGACTAGCGGCTCCTACAATGAGCAGTTCTTC
>TRBD1|.|16|TRBJ1-1|TRBV19
CASSMGQGARNTEAFF
TGTGCCAGTAGTATGGGACAGGGGGCGCGAAACACTGAAGCTTTCTTT
>TRBD2|once|18|TRBJ2-2|TRBV7-6
CASSLGRAGGPSAGELFF
TGTGCCAGCAGCTTAGGTCGCGCGGGAGGGCCATCGGCCGGGGAGCTGTTTTTT
>.|.|14|TRBJ2-2|TRBV27
CASSLAANTGELFF
TGTGCCAGCAGTTTAGCGGCGAACACCGGGGAGCTGTTTTTT
>.|.|15|TRBJ2-1|TRBV29-1
CSVALSGGPSNEQFF
TGCAGCGTTGCCCTATCCGGAGGCCCCTCAAATGAGCAGTTCTTC
>.|.|13|TRBJ1-1|TRBV7-2
CASSTLLNTEAFF
TGTGCCAGCAGCACTCTCCTGAACACTGAAGCTTTCTTT
>.|.|16|TRBJ2-7|TRBV6-5
CASSYSGGRTSYEQYF
TGTGCCAGCAGTTACTCGGGAGGCAGGACTTCCTACGAGCAGTACTTC
>TRBD1|.|16|TRBJ1-3|TRBV2
CASSRLGQGYGNTIYF
TGTGCCAGCAGCCGACTCGGACAGGGATATGGAAACACCATATATTTT